Listed below are T cell receptor beta chains from one sample, sequenced in a study of cytomegalovirus exposure and HLA in healthy donors. Sequenced by immunoSEQ multiplex PCR; TCRdb stores in-frame clones only, minus some. Of 65,000 to 90,000 clones detected, less than 80% appear once; the ten largest clones hold about 12%. Sequenced: PBMCs. The source of these receptors is a woman aged 40 to 50 in good health and CMV-seropositive. Both conserved end residues are part of each CDR3. A D gene is named only where the DNA matches it firmly. Only part of the rows carry a size: once, few, many, or a class if the clone is expanded.

>TRBV6-1|TRBJ2-3|-|once
TGTGCCAGCAGTGCCGTGCGGTCGGGCACAGATACGCAGTATTTT
CASSAVRSGTDTQYF
>TRBV2|TRBJ2-7|TRBD2|-
TGTGCCAGCAGTCCTCTACTAGCGGGGTTAGAGGAGCAGTACTTC
CASSPLLAGLEEQYF
>TRBV10-1|TRBJ2-7|TRBD2|-
TGCGCCAGCAGAGAGGGACTAGCGGAACCCTACGAGCAGTACTTC
CASREGLAEPYEQYF
>TRBV5-4|TRBJ2-5|-|-
TGTGCCAGCAGCCCTGTTGGTGTTAGGGGTGAGACCCAGTACTTC
CASSPVGVRGETQYF
>TRBV5-1|TRBJ1-1|TRBD1|-
TGCGCCAGCAGCTTGGTGGGGACAGGGGATGGGGTGGCTGAAGCTTTCTTT
CASSLVGTGDGVAEAFF
>TRBV6-1|TRBJ2-7|TRBD1|-
TGTGCCAGCATACAACAGGGGGAGAGCTACGAGCAGTACTTC
CASIQQGESYEQYF
>TRBV2|TRBJ1-2|TRBD1|-
TGTGCCAGCAGAGCTGGGACAGGGGTACGTGGCTACACCTTC
CASRAGTGVRGYTF
>TRBV27|TRBJ1-1|-|-
TGTGCCAGCGGGCTTTACCTGGGGGGCACTGAAGCTTTCTTT
CASGLYLGGTEAFF
>TRBV9|TRBJ2-2|-|-
TGTGCCAGCAGCGTAGCTAGCGTTAACACCGGGGAGCTGTTTTTT
CASSVASVNTGELFF
>TRBV2|TRBJ1-4|-|few
TGTGCCAGCAGTAACGACAGCCCGGAGGAAAAACTGTTTTTT
CASSNDSPEEKLFF
>TRBV4-2|TRBJ2-1|TRBD2|few
TGTGCCAGCAGCCCGACGCCTGGGCGGCTAGCGGGGACGTACAATGAGCAGTTCTTC
CASSPTPGRLAGTYNEQFF
>TRBV7-2|TRBJ2-3|TRBD2|-
TGTGCCAGCAGCTGGACTAGCGGGGATACGCAGTATTTT
CASSWTSGDTQYF
>TRBV5-1|TRBJ1-4|-|-
TGCGCCAGCAGCTCGTACCTCGGGGGGGATGAAAAACTGTTTTTT
CASSSYLGGDEKLFF
>TRBV19|TRBJ1-1|-|-
TGTGCCAGTAGGGTGACAGAGGTTGGCACTGAAGCTTTCTTT
CASRVTEVGTEAFF
>TRBV11-1|TRBJ1-3|-|once
TGTGCCAGCAGGCGCTCTGGAAACACCATATATTTT
CASRRSGNTIYF
>TRBV29-1|TRBJ1-2|TRBD1|few
TGCAGCGTCGGTGACAGGGGATACTATGGCTACACCTTC
CSVGDRGYYGYTF
>TRBV6-6|TRBJ2-7|-|few
TGTGCCAGCAGTTACTCCGGGGGGCGTGGGTACGAGCAGTACTTC
CASSYSGGRGYEQYF
>TRBV6-5|TRBJ1-1|-|medium-sized
TGTGCCAGCAGCAAATTGGGGGCCGGGACTGAAGCTTTCTTT
CASSKLGAGTEAFF
>TRBV5-1|TRBJ1-1|-|-
TGCGCCAGCAGCTTACCAGAGAACACTGAAGCTTTCTTT
CASSLPENTEAFF
>TRBV14|TRBJ1-1|-|-
TGTGCCAGCAGCCAAGGGGGCTCGGCCTCGGAAGCTTTCTTT
CASSQGGSASEAFF
>TRBV2|TRBJ2-7|TRBD2|-
TGTGCCAGCAGTGTCCGGGAGGGTTCGTCCTACGAGCAGTACTTC
CASSVREGSSYEQYF
>TRBV7-8|TRBJ1-6|-|once
TGTGCCAGCGGAAGGGCGGGACTCACAAATTCACCCCTCCACTTT
CASGRAGLTNSPLHF
>TRBV7-6|TRBJ1-2|-|-
TGTGCCAGCAGCTTAGATGACAGACTTTACACCTTC
CASSLDDRLYTF
>TRBV7-9|TRBJ1-1|-|-
TGTGCCAGCAGCTTATACAGGAACACTGAAGCTTTCTTT
CASSLYRNTEAFF
>TRBV6-1|TRBJ2-1|-|few
TGTGCCAGCAGTGAACTAGCTGCCGCCTACAATGAGCAGTTCTTC
CASSELAAAYNEQFF
>TRBV7-3|TRBJ1-3|TRBD1|-
TGTGCCAGCAGCTTTACAGGGGGTACTGGAAACACCATATATTTT
CASSFTGGTGNTIYF
>TRBV28|TRBJ1-5|-|-
TGTGCCAGCAGTTTGCCGGTGTCAAAGCCCCAGCATTTT
CASSLPVSKPQHF
>TRBV6-5|TRBJ1-1|-|-
TGTGCCAGCAGTTACTCATACACGAACGAAGCTTTCTTT
CASSYSYTNEAFF
>TRBV7-8|TRBJ1-1|-|-
TGTGCCAGCAGCTTAGTTATGAACACTGAAGCTTTCTTT
CASSLVMNTEAFF
>TRBV5-1|TRBJ1-1|TRBD1|-
TGCGCCAGCAGCTTGTGGAGGACAGGGTCCCCTATGAACACTGAAGCTTTCTTT
CASSLWRTGSPMNTEAFF
>TRBV6-1|TRBJ1-5|-|few
TGTGCCAGCAGTGAAGGGCCCGGACAGATCCAGCATTTT
CASSEGPGQIQHF
>TRBV7-2|TRBJ2-7|TRBD2|-
TGTGCCAGCTGGAGGGCGGGGGGGCAGCACGAGCAGTACTTC
CASWRAGGQHEQYF
>TRBV9|TRBJ2-1|-|-
TGTGCCAGCAGCGCCGCAATGGCTTTTTTCAATGAGCAGTTCTTC
CASSAAMAFFNEQFF
>TRBV4-2|TRBJ2-1|TRBD2|-
TGTGCCAGCAGCCAAGCAGCGGGGTGGTCTATAGATGAGCAGTTCTTC
CASSQAAGWSIDEQFF